Described below is a single T cell receptor beta chain sequence and its context. Its target is unknown. These data are taken from a study of T-cell reconstitution after alpha-beta-depleted transplantation in children. General observations from the study: T-cell numbers and diversity one year post-transplant derived largely from freshly generated T cells.

Library preparation (for TCRbeta) was performed with unique molecular identifiers. TCRdb used MiXCR to reprocess the PCR reads, holding one entry per CDR3 protein. The sample includes fewer than 500,000 distinct CDR3 sequences, approximately 41% of them seen just once. Trimming cost V 4 bases and J 5 bases; bases outside gene matches: 9. The CDR3 is 14 amino acids. The TCR was taken from a girl aged 2-15 years with aplastic anemia, due to receive a stem cell transplant. This sequence joins TRBV5-7 and TRBJ2-7; 7 bases fit TRBD1. TRBV5-7 belongs to the ORF category, with a function that is uncertain. Sequenced material: PBMCs, taken before TCRalphabeta/CD19-depleted stem cell transplant. CDR3 nucleotides: TGTGCCAGCAGCGCCTCAGGGGGTAAACACGAGCAGTACTTC. Residues: CASSASGGKHEQYF.